This entry lists 14 T cell receptor beta chains sequenced from one sample in a study of blood T cell repertoires in COVID-19. Sequencing used immunoSEQ multiplex PCR; TCRdb keeps in-frame clones, though not all of them. The sample has about 140,000 clones, around 73% seen once. Sequenced material: peripheral blood. The receptors stem from a woman between 45 and 60 years old with active or convalescent COVID-19.

The chain links TRBV29-1 to TRBJ1-5; 7 bases line up with TRBD1. V lost 6 bases to trimming and J lost 4 bases; unmatched junction nucleotides: 12. The germline gives CDR1 SQVTM, CDR2 ANQGSEA. The CDR3 has 15 amino acids. CDR3 region: CSVTYRGTGNQPQHF. The CDR3 nucleotides are TGCAGCGTGACCTACAGGGGCACGGGGAATCAGCCCCAGCATTTT. Full variable domain (missing parts from reference TRBV29-1 and TRBJ1-5): SAVISQKPSRDICQRGTSLTIQCQVDSQVTMMFWYRQQPGQSLTLIATANQGSEATYESGFVIDKFPISRPNLTFSTLTVSNMSPEDSSIYLCSVTYRGTGNQPQHFGDGTRLSIL.

The V gene is TRBV19, the J gene TRBJ1-2; tentative D call: TRBD1 (6 bases). The germline CDR1 and CDR2 sequences are LNHDA and SQIVND (reference sequence). Trimming took 4 bases from V and 9 from J, leaving 12 bases between them. The CDR3 totals 12 residues. The CDR3 sequence: CASSKAGVSYTF. The CDR3 DNA reads TGTGCCAGTAGTAAAGCAGGGGTCAGCTACACCTTC.

The chain employs TRBV13 and TRBJ2-5; 11 bases agree with TRBD1. The CDR3 consists of 16 residues. V lost 2 bases and J lost 2; bases outside the gene matches: 4. In germline, CDR1 is PRHDT, CDR2 FYEKMQ (reference sequence). CDR3 residues: CASSLSDRGLQETQYF. CDR3 nucleotides: TGTGCCAGCAGCTTATCGGACAGGGGGCTTCAAGAGACCCAGTACTTC.

This chain connects TRBV25-1 to TRBJ1-2; the match to TRBD1 covers 7 bases. V lost 3 bases, J lost 3 bases, and 4 bases stayed unmatched. CDR1 MGHDK and CDR2 SYGVNS come from the germline V gene. The CDR3 spans 14 residues. CDR3 protein: CASSDAGTDYGYTF. CDR3 sequence (DNA): TGTGCCAGCAGTGACGCCGGGACAGACTATGGCTACACCTTC.

The chain carries TRBV28 and TRBJ1-4; TRBD1 matches 7 bases. This CDR3 is built from 15 residues. Trimming at V came to 4 bases and at J to 5 bases, leaving 7 bases not matched to a gene. Germline assignment: CDR1 MDHEN and CDR2 SYDVKM. The CDR3 here is CASSSPGTANEKLFF. As DNA, the CDR3 is TGTGCCAGCAGTTCCCCCGGGACAGCGAATGAAAAACTGTTTTTT.

The gene calls are TRBV19 and TRBJ1-2, with a possible D match to TRBD1 (6 bases). V was shortened by 4 bases and J by 8 bases, with 8 bases between the two germline ends. The CDR3 length is 11 residues. Looked up from germline, CDR1 is LNHDA and CDR2 is SQIVND (reference sequence). The CDR3 sequence: CASSNTGGYTF. In DNA form, the CDR3 reads TGTGCCAGTAGTAATACAGGGGGCTACACCTTC.

V and J are TRBV9 and TRBJ2-3, with TRBD1 matching over 9 bases. The germline V gene has CDR1 SGDLS and CDR2 YYNGEE. The CDR3 spans 14 residues. J lost 5 bases, V lost 1 base, and 2 bases had no gene match. The CDR3 loop is CASSVTGGKDTQYF. The CDR3 bases are TGTGCCAGCAGCGTAACAGGGGGCAAAGATACGCAGTATTTT.

The chain is built from TRBV12-3 or TRBV12-4 and TRBJ1-2; TRBD1 matches 8 bases. The CDR3 loop spans 12 amino acids. With V trimmed by 4 bases and J by 12 bases, 7 bases remained unmatched. CDR3 sequence reads: CASSSGQGGDTF. The CDR3 DNA reads as TGTGCCAGCAGTTCCGGACAGGGTGGGGACACCTTC.

As to this clone: Distinct nucleotide sequences in the sample also encode this CDR3. The rearrangement uses TRBV19 and TRBJ1-1; tentatively, D is TRBD1 (6 bases). Germline CDR1 is LNHDA and CDR2 is SQIVND (reference sequence). V gave up 3 bases and J gave up 1 base, with 9 bases separating them. The CDR3 is made up of 14 amino acids. This CDR3 is CASSIRDKNTEAFF. For the CDR3, the DNA is TGTGCCAGTAGTATCCGGGACAAGAACACTGAAGCTTTCTTT.

This rearrangement joins TRBV6-1 to TRBJ1-2, with D possibly being TRBD1 (6 bases). In germline, CDR1 is MNHNS, CDR2 SASEGT. V lost 1 base and J 4 bases, leaving 13 bases between the germline ends. The CDR3 is made up of 15 amino acids. The CDR3 DNA is TGTGCCAGCAGTGAAGATAACAGGGTTTTCTATGGCTACACCTTC. It encodes CASSEDNRVFYGYTF.

V and J are TRBV29-1 and TRBJ2-1, with 10 bases identical to TRBD1. The CDR3 is 15 residues long. Germline V gene sequence: CDR1 SQVTM, CDR2 ANQGSEA. The ends lost 6 bases at V and 6 bases at J; junction bases unmatched: 11. The CDR3: CSVERRDRGGNEQFF. The DNA for the CDR3 is TGCAGCGTGGAGAGGAGGGACAGGGGAGGCAATGAGCAGTTCTTC.

The V gene is TRBV14, the J gene TRBJ2-5, with 9 bases lining up with TRBD2. J was trimmed by 2 bases and V by 4 bases; bases with no gene match: 8. From germline, CDR1 is SGHDN and CDR2 FVKESK. This CDR3 contains 16 residues. The CDR3 DNA sequence: TGTGCCAGCAGCCTGTTTAGCGGGAGTAAACAAGAGACCCAGTACTTC. Amino acid sequence: CASSLFSGSKQETQYF.

This chain joins TRBV3-1 (or the pseudogene TRBV3-2) and TRBJ2-2; no clear D. CDR1 is LGHDT and CDR2 is YNNKEL in the germline V gene (reference sequence). The CDR3 covers 15 residues. The ends were cut back, 4 bases at V and 4 bases at J, with 13 bases in the middle. CDR3 coding DNA: TGTGCCAGCAGCCGAAAAGCTAGTAGCACCGGGGAGCTGTTTTTT. It codes for CASSRKASSTGELFF.

V and J are TRBV7-3 and TRBJ2-7; 7 bases fit TRBD2. This CDR3 comprises 13 residues. Germline CDR1 SGHTA, CDR2 FQGTGA. V shed 5 bases and J 2 bases; nucleotides not matched to a gene: 3. The CDR3 DNA reads TGTGCCAGCAGCGCGGGACTAACCTACGAGCAGTACTTC. Protein: CASSAGLTYEQYF.